The 14 T cell receptor beta chains below come from one sample, sequenced in a study of cytomegalovirus exposure and HLA in healthy donors. The PCR ran on 60 Vbeta and 13 Jbeta primers. Repertoires were generated with immunoSEQ multiplex PCR, while TCRdb's copy carries only in-frame clones and drops some. Seen here are about 120,000 clones, roughly 79% observed once, and the top ten hold 2% to 2.5%. Sequencing was performed on PBMCs. These receptors were taken from a woman aged 35 to 49 in good health and CMV-seronegative.

The genes are TRBV15 and TRBJ1-5, with no clear D. Trimming cost V 5 bases and J 4 bases, with 15 bases left between them. CDR1 is LNHNV, CDR2 YYDKDF, per germline (reference sequence). This CDR3 comprises 15 residues. Written as DNA, the CDR3 is TGTGCCACCAGCGGCAGGAGGGCCGCTAATCAGCCCCAGCATTTT. It translates to CATSGRRAANQPQHF.

This sequence joins TRBV6-5 and TRBJ2-5; D uncertain. The germline gives CDR1 MNHEY, CDR2 SVGAGI. Trimming stripped 2 bases from V and 0 bases from J, with 7 bases between. CDR3 size: 14 residues. The CDR3 protein is CASSYPRYQETQYF. The DNA of the CDR3 is TGTGCCAGCAGTTACCCGAGGTACCAAGAGACCCAGTACTTC.

As concerns this clone: The junction departs from the called germline gene at one end, perhaps through a read error. The chain couples TRBV7-9 to TRBJ1-5; TRBD1 aligns across 9 bases. There are 15 residues in the CDR3. Germline CDR1 reads SEHNR; CDR2 reads FQNEAQ (reference sequence). The CDR3 nucleotides read TGTGCCAGCAGCATGACAGGGGGAAGCAGTCAGCCCCAGCATTTT. Its protein product is CASSMTGGSSQPQHF. The whole variable domain, remainder taken from reference TRBV7-9 and TRBJ1-5, is DTGVSQNPRHKITKRGQNVTFRCDPISEHNRLYWYRQTLGQGPEFLTYFQNEAQLEKSRLLSDRFSAERPKGSFSTLEIQRTEQGDSAMYLCASSMTGGSSQPQHFGDGTRLSIL.

This chain links TRBV14 with TRBJ2-5; D is undetermined. TRBJ2-7 matches the DNA end more closely, so the J call is doubtful. The CDR3 totals 15 residues. CDR1 and CDR2 from the germline V gene are SGHDN and FVKESK. The CDR3 reads CASSLLGPSSYEQYF. The CDR3 DNA is TGTGCCAGCAGTCTTCTAGGCCCTTCCTCCTACGAGCAGTACTTC.

This clone was recorded a few times. The V gene is TRBV14, the J gene TRBJ2-7; D not certain. CDR3 size: 16 residues. Trimming left V 0 bases short and J 6 bases short, with 18 bases between. CDR1 and CDR2 (germline): SGHDN, FVKESK. In DNA, the CDR3 is TGTGCCAGCAGCCAAGATCAGAGGCTCCCGCGAGGCGAGCAGTACTTC. Translation gives CASSQDQRLPRGEQYF.

This clone turned up a few times. The chain couples TRBV7-9 to TRBJ1-1, with 7 bases aligning to TRBD1. Per the germline V gene, CDR1 is SEHNR and CDR2 is FQNEAQ (reference sequence). The CDR3 sequence is 17 residues long. J lost 0 bases, V lost 1 base, and 8 bases had no gene match. In nucleotides, the CDR3 is TGTGCCAGCAGCTTAGGGAGGTCGGGACAGATGAACACTGAAGCTTTCTTT. It encodes CASSLGRSGQMNTEAFF.

The chain carries TRBV28 and TRBJ2-5, with 8 bases matching TRBD2. Looked up from germline, CDR1 is MDHEN and CDR2 is SYDVKM. Trimming cost V 6 bases and J 6 bases; bases outside gene matches: 15. The CDR3 length is 16 residues. CDR3 region: CASRNPTTSGRKTQYF. The CDR3 DNA sequence: TGTGCCAGCAGAAACCCGACCACTAGCGGTCGCAAGACCCAGTACTTC.

The V call is TRBV11-2, the J call TRBJ2-2; TRBD2 matches at 13 bases. This CDR3 spans 18 amino acids. Trimming took 1 base from V and 5 from J; bases not matched to a gene: 7. Germline lookup yields CDR1 SGHAT and CDR2 FQNNGV. In DNA form, the CDR3 reads TGTGCCAGCAGCTTAGGGTCGTGGACTAGCGGGAGAACCGGGGAGCTGTTTTTT. Protein: CASSLGSWTSGRTGELFF.

J is TRBJ2-4 and V is TRBV7-2, with TRBD2 matching 7 bases. V shed 5 bases and J 2 bases; nucleotides not matched to a gene: 12. The CDR3 totals 17 residues. Germline assignment: CDR1 SGHTA and CDR2 FQGNSA. The CDR3 DNA follows: TGTGCCAGCAGCCCAAGGCCCCTAGCGGCTACCAAAAACATTCAGTACTTC. Protein product: CASSPRPLAATKNIQYF.

Worth noting for this clone: The junction shows a germline mismatch at one end, possibly a read error. The same CDR3 can be traced to other DNA sequences in this sample. This chain's CDR3 is CASSSSLAGGSYNEQFF. Written as DNA, the CDR3 is TGTGCCAGCAGCTCGTCTTTAGCGGGGGGCTCCTACAATGAACAGTTCTTC. The rearrangement joins TRBV7-9 to TRBJ2-1; 10 bases are shared with TRBD2. From germline, CDR1 is SEHNR and CDR2 FQNEAQ (reference sequence). The CDR3 length is 17 residues.

This chain links TRBV11-2 with TRBJ2-2, with D hard to call. V was cut by 6 bases and J by 8 bases, with 19 bases left in between. Germline V gene data show CDR1 as SGHAT and CDR2 as FQNNGV. There are 15 residues in the CDR3. The CDR3 DNA reads TGTGCCAGCAGTCCCGTTGCCCCGGAGCGAGGGGAGCTGTTTTTT. It is translated as CASSPVAPERGELFF.

The chain uses TRBV7-8 and TRBJ2-3; 10 bases are shared with TRBD2. Germline V lookup: CDR1 SGHVS, CDR2 FQNEAQ. The CDR3 consists of 16 residues. Trimming at V came to 6 bases and at J to 2 bases, leaving 8 bases not matched to a gene. DNA for the CDR3: TGTGCCAGCAGGGTTAGCGGGGGGCCCCTCACAGATACGCAGTATTTT. Its protein is CASRVSGGPLTDTQYF.

V and J are TRBV7-8 and TRBJ1-2, with D perhaps matching TRBD1 (5 bases). Germline-derived CDR1 and CDR2 are SGHVS and FQNEAQ. The CDR3 spans 16 residues. The V end lost 5 bases, the J end lost 4 bases, and 20 bases lay between the germline ends. CDR3 DNA sequence: TGTGCCAGCAGCCGAGAGCCCTTGACAGTCATCTATGGCTACACCTTC. Translating it yields CASSREPLTVIYGYTF.

V gene TRBV6-5 combines with J gene TRBJ2-5, with 8 bases matching TRBD2. The J call is doubtful: the DNA matches TRBJ2-7 better. The CDR3 is 15 amino acids. Germline-derived CDR1 and CDR2 are MNHEY and SVGAGI. In DNA form, the CDR3 reads TGTGCCAGCAGTTACTTGCGGGGGGTCTCCTACGAGCAGTACTTC. It specifies CASSYLRGVSYEQYF.